Below, one T cell receptor beta chain is given with its context. The count of this clone is one. The antigen it recognizes is unknown. Base qualities are not at hand, and no much larger clone is one base apart. From the germline V gene (reference sequence), CDR1 is LGHDT and CDR2 is YNNKEL. Including the terminal cysteine and phenylalanine, the CDR3 comprises 16 residues. Only CDR3 DNA is held: 48 bases, read in frame from base 1. V loses 1 base at its end and J loses 2 bases; junction bases beyond the gene matches: 7. Enrolling through a virtual design, the prospective study's participants ranged in age from roughly 18 to 89 years and lived across some 23 United States geographic areas. To assign participants to cohorts, the prospective study relied on clinical history that participants themselves reported in a screening survey and a study questionnaire. In the prospective study, whole blood, serum and a nasopharyngeal or oropharyngeal swab were collected from each participant by mobile phlebotomists. Over a roughly 2-month period, participants in the prospective study had the option of providing additional blood draws and questionnaires. Prospective study blood samples were shipped either frozen or at room temperature before DNA extraction.

TCRbeta CDR3 regions were amplified from genomic DNA by means of the immunoSEQ Assay, a bias-controlled multiplex PCR. As for the original processing: The number of nucleated cells in each sample was estimated by amplification of reference gene primers within the assay. To quantify the absolute abundance of each unique TCRbeta CDR3 rearrangement, sequence reads were collapsed and filtered. For each sample, productive Simpson clonality was calculated as the square root of Simpson's diversity index across productive rearrangements. TCRdb's version of the immuneACCESS table is confined to in-frame rearrangements and falls short of the full clone set. An unresolved V gene accounts for under half of the shortfall where checked; the remainder is of unknown origin. For V, J and clone size, that table is used; D and trimming come from the DNA. The sample records 210,000 or so clones, more than 75% of which are singletons. Clones ranked in the top ten supply around 4% of the sample.

This entry belongs to a study of blood T cell repertoires in COVID-19 (dated by TCRdb to 2020 to 2022). As for the study more broadly: Samples covering the acute and convalescent phases of COVID-19 were provided by collaborators in the United States, Italy and Spain. The prospective study material was composed of cDNA or gDNA derived from T cells, B-cell-depleted T cells, or PBMCs. Deeply sampled blood TCRbeta repertoires from subjects exposed to, actively infected with, or recovered from COVID-19 were included in the dataset. A freely available public database, intended as a resource for researchers studying the immune response to SARS-CoV-2, is where the repertoires were released. Samples were obtained from the ongoing ImmuneRACE study (first 160 participants) and from roughly 1,300 subjects provided by 6 global collaborators. Sample metadata almost always included a de-identified subject ID, COVID-19 status, age in years and sex. Where HLA class I and class II types were available, the types were taken from metadata supplied by the sample provider, not from assay-based typing. Study-wide conclusions, independent of this receptor: The amount of clinical and demographic metadata varied by source and participant and was provided uncurated.

The source of this sequence is a man aged 25 to 40 with acute COVID-19. Input material: PBMCs or T cells enriched from blood (not recorded which). The V and J genes are TRBV3-1 (or the pseudogene TRBV3-2) and TRBJ2-5; 7 bases in the middle match TRBD2. The CDR3: CASSQVSGPWQETQYF. Here is the DNA: TGTGCCAGCAGCCAAGTTAGCGGGCCGTGGCAAGAGACCCAGTACTTC.